What follows are 32 T cell receptor beta chains derived from one specimen sequenced in a study of cytomegalovirus exposure and HLA in healthy donors listed by TCRdb under 2017. The library was generated by the immunoSEQ multiplex PCR assay. For the multiplex PCR, a mixture combining 60 forward primers for TCR Vbeta segments and 13 reverse primers for TCR Jbeta segments was used. TCRdb holds this immuneACCESS table with in-frame rearrangements only. Some clones are missing; in checked studies, unresolved V genes explain under half, and the rest has no known cause. This sample comprises 150,000 to 200,000 clones, 75% to 90% of them detected only once. Roughly 8.8% of the sample rests with the top ten. The sample was PBMCs. Receptors were obtained from a man younger than 30 in good health and CMV-seropositive.

The rearrangement links TRBV7-6 to TRBJ2-7, with TRBD2 matching over 8 bases. V lost 3 bases to trimming and J lost 1 base; unmatched junction nucleotides: 14. The CDR3 runs to 18 residues. Per germline, CDR1 SGHVS and CDR2 FNYEAQ. The CDR3 region has the DNA TGTGCCAGCAGCTTTACCTTGAGGACTAGCAGTTTATCCTACGAGCAGTACTTC. Translation gives CASSFTLRTSSLSYEQYF.

The chain uses TRBV2 and TRBJ1-6, with TRBD1 as a possible D gene (5 bases). Trimming removed 6 bases at V and 9 bases at J, with 9 bases between. CDR1 and CDR2 (germline): SNHLY, FYNNEI. This CDR3 region has 12 residues. The CDR3 DNA reads TGTGCCAGCAGACTTAGGGGTTCACCCCTCCACTTT. It codes for CASRLRGSPLHF. Full variable domain (missing parts from reference TRBV2 and TRBJ1-6): EPEVTQTPSHQVTQMGQEVILRCVPISNHLYFYWYRQILGQKVEFLVSFYNNEISEKSEIFDDQFSVERPDGSNFTLKIRSTKLEDSAMYFCASRLRGSPLHFGNGTRLTVT.

The CDR3 spells CASSVADRGLGTEAFF. CDR3 nucleotide sequence: TGTGCCAGCAGCGTAGCGGACAGGGGGCTAGGGACTGAAGCTTTCTTT. The chain has TRBV9 and TRBJ1-1, with 11 bases identical to TRBD1. V lost 0 bases to trimming and J lost 5 bases; unmatched junction nucleotides: 6. Germline V gene sequence: CDR1 SGDLS, CDR2 YYNGEE. The CDR3 spans 16 residues.

The CDR3 DNA is TGTGCCAGCAGCCTCAACACTGAAGCTTTCTTT. It yields the protein CASSLNTEAFF. The chain combines TRBV2 with TRBJ1-1; D is unresolved. The germline V gene encodes CDR1 SNHLY and CDR2 FYNNEI. V was cut by 6 bases and J by 2 bases, with 4 bases left in between. The CDR3 has 11 residues.

This rearrangement joins TRBV18 to TRBJ2-7; unclear D gene. This CDR3 spans 15 amino acids. V was cut by 1 base and J by 4 bases, with 14 bases left in between. In germline, CDR1 is KGHSH, CDR2 LQKENI. In nucleotides, the CDR3 is TGTGCCAGCTCACCACGAGTATCACTACATTACGAGCAGTACTTC. Residues: CASSPRVSLHYEQYF.

The chain recombines TRBV30 with TRBJ1-4; D not certain. V was clipped by 8 bases and J by 3 bases, with 13 bases between them. This CDR3 contains 13 residues. CDR1 is GTSNPN, CDR2 SVGIG, per germline (reference sequence). CDR3 sequence (DNA): TGTGCCGGCCGGAGGTCGGCTAATGAAAAACTGTTTTTT. Amino acid sequence: CAGRRSANEKLFF.

This chain joins TRBV29-1 and TRBJ2-1; D is possibly TRBD1 (6 bases). The V end was cut by 0 bases, the J end by 5 bases, with 14 bases between. The germline V gene has CDR1 SQVTM and CDR2 ANQGSEA. The CDR3 is 15 amino acids. CDR3 nucleotides: TGCAGCGTTGAAGAACAGGGAAGGACACACAATGAGCAGTTCTTC. Translated: CSVEEQGRTHNEQFF.

The rearrangement joins TRBV15 to TRBJ2-5, with 8 positions matching TRBD2. Germline loops: CDR1 LNHNV, CDR2 YYDKDF (reference sequence). V lost 3 bases to trimming and J lost 4 bases; unmatched junction nucleotides: 10. CDR3 size: 16 residues. CDR3 in DNA: TGTGCCACCAGCAGGGGCTTCGGGGGGGGGCGAGAGACCCAGTACTTC. This gives the protein CATSRGFGGGRETQYF. The full variable domain, in which reference TRBV15 and TRBJ2-5 provide the parts outside the CDR3, is DAMVIQNPRYQVTQFGKPVTLSCSQTLNHNVMYWYQQKSSQAPKLLFHYYDKDFNNEADTPDNFQSRRPNTSFCFLDIRSPGLGDTAMYLCATSRGFGGGRETQYFGPGTRLLVL.

On this clone itself: Other DNA sequences from this sample encode an identical CDR3 as well. The CDR3 is CASSLATANTEAFF. CDR3 sequence (DNA): TGCGCCAGCAGCTTGGCCACAGCTAACACTGAAGCTTTCTTT. J is TRBJ1-1 and V is TRBV5-1; no clear D gene. Germline loops: CDR1 SGHRS, CDR2 YFSETQ. The V gene lost 0 bases and the J gene lost 2 bases, with 8 bases spanning the gap. CDR3 size: 14 residues.

The rearrangement links TRBV2 to TRBJ2-7, with 7 nucleotides matching TRBD2. Germline loops: CDR1 SNHLY, CDR2 FYNNEI. The CDR3 totals 14 residues. Trimming cost V 4 bases and J 3 bases; bases outside gene matches: 6. The chain's CDR3 is CASSVVGLFYEQYF. Written as DNA, the CDR3 is TGTGCCAGCAGTGTTGTGGGACTATTCTACGAGCAGTACTTC.

The sample holds a few counts of this clone. The gene calls are TRBV7-9 and TRBJ2-1; D gene uncertain. Trimming removed 6 bases at V and 2 bases at J, with 5 bases between. Germline values: CDR1 SEHNR, CDR2 FQNEAQ (reference sequence). The CDR3 contains 12 residues. CDR3 region: CASSTTYNEQFF. CDR3 nucleotides: TGTGCCAGCAGTACAACCTACAATGAGCAGTTCTTC. The full variable domain, completed using reference TRBV7-9 and TRBJ2-1, is DTGVSQNPRHKITKRGQNVTFRCDPISEHNRLYWYRQTLGQGPEFLTYFQNEAQLEKSRLLSDRFSAERPKGSFSTLEIQRTEQGDSAMYLCASSTTYNEQFFGPGTRLTVL.

The chain recombines TRBV30 with TRBJ1-3; 8 nucleotides match TRBD1. V shed 8 bases, J shed 7 bases, and the junction held 10 bases outside the gene matches. The CDR3 is made up of 13 amino acids. Germline V gene sequence: CDR1 GTSNPN, CDR2 SVGIG (reference sequence). This CDR3 is CAAERTGINTIYF. CDR3 bases: TGTGCCGCCGAACGGACAGGGATTAACACCATATATTTT.

This chain links TRBV7-3 with TRBJ2-2; 11 nucleotides line up with TRBD2. V dropped 5 bases and J dropped 5; count of bases not matched to a gene: 7. The CDR3 runs to 16 residues. Germline CDR1 reads SGHTA; CDR2 reads FQGTGA. This CDR3 is CASSRETSGVTGELFF. As DNA, the CDR3 is TGTGCCAGCAGCAGAGAGACTAGCGGGGTGACCGGGGAGCTGTTTTTT.

This rearrangement joins TRBV7-9 to TRBJ1-1, with a possible D match to TRBD1 (5 bases). The V gene lost 8 bases and the J gene lost 1 base, with 11 bases spanning the gap. The germline CDR1 and CDR2 sequences are SEHNR and FQNEAQ (reference sequence). The CDR3 sequence is 13 residues long. Here the CDR3 reads CASLGQENTEAFF. CDR3 bases: TGTGCCAGCTTGGGGCAGGAGAACACTGAAGCTTTCTTT.

The V and J genes are TRBV29-1 and TRBJ2-5, with 12 bases matching TRBD2. Germline lookup yields CDR1 SQVTM and CDR2 ANQGSEA. V gave up 0 bases and J gave up 4 bases; unmatched junction bases: 9. The CDR3 covers 17 residues. The CDR3 spells CSVEDFELAGGLETQYF. DNA for the CDR3: TGCAGCGTTGAAGATTTCGAGCTAGCGGGGGGGCTAGAGACCCAGTACTTC.

The rearrangement joins TRBV2 to TRBJ2-7; D perhaps matches TRBD1 (6 bases). The V end was cut by 7 bases, the J end by 2 bases, with 9 bases between. The germline V gene has CDR1 SNHLY and CDR2 FYNNEI. This CDR3 spans 12 amino acids. In DNA, the CDR3 is TGTGCCAGCACCAGGGGCCCCTACGAGCAGTACTTC. Its protein product is CASTRGPYEQYF.

This sequence joins TRBV27 and TRBJ1-1; unclear D gene. The V end was cut by 6 bases, the J end by 0 bases, with 17 bases between. The CDR3 loop spans 16 amino acids. Germline lookup yields CDR1 MNHEY and CDR2 SMNVEV (reference sequence). CDR3 sequence (DNA): TGTGCCAGCAGCCTCGTCGGAGGGCGGATGAACACTGAAGCTTTCTTT. Translated: CASSLVGGRMNTEAFF.

To note about this clone: A read error may account for a junction end that differs from germline. This chain connects TRBV2 to TRBJ1-2; the D gene is possibly TRBD1 (6 bases). The CDR3 covers 16 residues. Per germline, CDR1 SNHLY and CDR2 FYNNEI. CDR3 sequence reads: CVSSETGPTGYDGYTF. The DNA of the CDR3 is TGTGTCAGCAGTGAAACAGGCCCTACAGGGTACGATGGCTACACCTTC.

This sequence joins TRBV5-4 and TRBJ2-3; D may be TRBD1 (5 bases). CDR1 and CDR2 from the germline V gene are SGHNT and YYREEE (reference sequence). This CDR3 has 16 residues. Trimming pared 4 bases from V and 2 bases from J, leaving 17 bases between. CDR3 sequence: CASSRQTTAPTDTQYF. The CDR3 coding sequence is TGTGCCAGCAGCAGACAAACGACAGCGCCCACAGATACGCAGTATTTT.

The V and J genes are TRBV7-6 and TRBJ2-7, with D possibly matching TRBD2 (7 bases). This CDR3 has 14 amino acids. Germline lookup yields CDR1 SGHVS and CDR2 FNYEAQ. V lost 6 bases, J lost 6 bases, and 18 bases lay in between. The CDR3 sequence: CASSWGGLSREQYF. In nucleotides, the CDR3 is TGTGCCAGCAGTTGGGGGGGGCTAAGTCGCGAGCAGTACTTC.

This clone was detected only a few times. This sequence joins TRBV2 and TRBJ2-7, with TRBD2 as a possible D gene (6 bases). The CDR3 extends over 12 amino acids. Trimming took 5 bases from V and 3 from J, leaving 8 bases between them. Germline V gene sequence: CDR1 SNHLY, CDR2 FYNNEI. CDR3 in amino acids: CASSRRDYEQYF. The CDR3 DNA is TGTGCCAGCAGTCGGCGGGACTACGAGCAGTACTTC.

The chain recombines TRBV9 with TRBJ2-5, with 10 bases fitting TRBD2. There are 18 residues in the CDR3. The V and J ends lost 0 bases and 1 base, in that order; junction bases with no gene match: 9. Per the germline V gene, CDR1 is SGDLS and CDR2 is YYNGEE. This chain's CDR3 is CASSVGGLAGVVQETQYF. DNA of the CDR3: TGTGCCAGCAGCGTAGGGGGTCTAGCGGGGGTAGTCCAAGAGACCCAGTACTTC.

The rearrangement uses TRBV7-2 and TRBJ2-5; perhaps TRBD2 as D (6 bases). Germline values: CDR1 SGHTA, CDR2 FQGNSA. The CDR3 runs to 13 residues. The germline V and J ends were trimmed by 3 bases and 5 bases, with 10 bases remaining between them. The CDR3 DNA is TGTGCCAGCAGCTTCCCGGGGGTCGAGACCCAGTACTTC. It yields the protein CASSFPGVETQYF.

This rearrangement joins TRBV9 to TRBJ2-5; D possibly corresponds to TRBD2 (6 bases). V was cut by 0 bases and J by 7 bases, with 7 bases left in between. CDR3 length equals 12 residues. Looked up from germline, CDR1 is SGDLS and CDR2 is YYNGEE. The CDR3 DNA follows: TGTGCCAGCAGCGTAGGAGCGGGGACCCAGTACTTC. This gives the protein CASSVGAGTQYF.

The chain combines TRBV9 with TRBJ1-2; maybe TRBD1 (6 bases). CDR1 and CDR2 (germline): SGDLS, YYNGEE. The V end was cut by 3 bases, the J end by 7 bases, with 10 bases between. CDR3 length: 12 amino acids. The CDR3 DNA follows: TGTGCCAGCAGCGCGGCAGGGGCTGGCTACACCTTC. It translates to CASSAAGAGYTF.

The chain has TRBV19 and TRBJ2-1; a possible D gene is TRBD1 (6 bases). V was trimmed by 6 bases and J by 5 bases, leaving 14 bases between them. The CDR3 extends over 14 amino acids. Per germline, CDR1 LNHDA and CDR2 SQIVND (reference sequence). In DNA, the CDR3 is TGTGCCAGTAGACCGCCGGGACAAGACAATGAGCAGTTCTTC. It codes for CASRPPGQDNEQFF.

On this clone: A junction boundary mismatches the germline segment, possibly from a read error. The chain is built from TRBV7-7 and TRBJ1-5; the match to TRBD1 covers 7 bases. The CDR3 is made up of 15 amino acids. Germline assignment: CDR1 SSHAT and CDR2 FNYEAQ (reference sequence). CDR3 region: CASSSPRHRGQPQHF. Written as DNA, the CDR3 is TGTGCTAGCAGCTCCCCCCGACACAGGGGTCAGCCCCAGCATTTT.

This clone was recorded a few times. This chain links TRBV7-2 with TRBJ2-3; the match to TRBD2 covers 7 bases. V was pared by 7 bases and J by 1 base, with 8 bases of the junction left unmatched. This CDR3 comprises 15 residues. Per germline, CDR1 SGHTA and CDR2 FQGNSA. CDR3 residues: CASIPPGGGTDTQYF. CDR3 in DNA: TGTGCCAGCATTCCACCGGGAGGAGGCACAGATACGCAGTATTTT.

The J gene is TRBJ1-2, the V gene TRBV6-4; TRBD1 agrees at 7 bases. CDR1 and CDR2 from the germline V gene are MRHNA and SNTAGT. The CDR3 runs to 14 residues. Trimming at V came to 4 bases and at J to 0 bases, leaving 2 bases not matched to a gene. The DNA of the CDR3 is TGTGCCAGCAGTGCAGGGGGTCCTAACTATGGCTACACCTTC. As protein: CASSAGGPNYGYTF.

The chain carries TRBV10-2 and TRBJ2-7; a weak D match, TRBD2 (5 bases). Per the germline V gene, CDR1 is WSHSY and CDR2 is SAAADI. The CDR3 covers 15 residues. Between the trimmed V and J ends, which lost 2 bases and 2 bases, there was a span of 13 bases. CDR3 sequence: CASSEEGRNPYEQYF. The DNA for the CDR3 is TGCGCCAGCAGTGAGGAGGGCAGGAATCCCTACGAGCAGTACTTC.

The chain is built from TRBV2 and TRBJ1-1; a possible D gene is TRBD1 (6 bases). This CDR3 is 14 amino acids long. Germline values: CDR1 SNHLY, CDR2 FYNNEI. V was clipped by 7 bases and J by 1 base, with 13 bases between them. CDR3 DNA sequence: TGTGCCAGCAAAGCAGTGGGGGCGAACACTGAAGCTTTCTTT. Encoded protein: CASKAVGANTEAFF.

This chain connects TRBV4-1 to TRBJ1-5; a weak D match, TRBD1 (5 bases). V was shortened by 6 bases and J by 3 bases, with 12 bases between the two germline ends. CDR1 and CDR2 (germline): MGHRA, YSYEKL. The CDR3 runs 14 residues. The CDR3 spells CASRATGINQPQHF. The CDR3 DNA follows: TGCGCCAGCAGGGCAACAGGCATCAATCAGCCCCAGCATTTT.